The 24 T cell receptor beta chains given below trace back to one sample, sequenced in a study of CD8 T cells in Susac syndrome. Reverse transcription of about 0.5 to 1 ug RNA used random hexamers. TCRdb called the immunoSEQ multiplex PCR reads again in MiXCR, with one record for every CDR3 protein. The sample holds around 190,000 distinct CDR3 sequences, around 93% seen once. The sample comprised CD4+ T cells from PBMCs. These receptor sequences come from a human donor in good health.

V is TRBV20-1 and J is TRBJ2-7, with D possibly TRBD2 on 6 matching bases. Germline loops: CDR1 DFQATT, CDR2 SNEGSKA (reference sequence). The CDR3 consists of 11 residues. The V end was cut by 5 bases, the J end by 12 bases, with 17 bases between. The CDR3 DNA follows: TGCAGTGCTGGAGCCGGGGGAGTCGGGTACTTC. Amino acid sequence: CSAGAGGVGYF.

The rearrangement joins TRBV5-1 to TRBJ1-2; the match to TRBD1 covers 9 bases. The germline gives CDR1 SGHRS, CDR2 YFSETQ. With 4 bases clipped from V and 12 bases from J, the junction kept 10 bases outside the gene matches. The CDR3 is 13 amino acids. As DNA, the CDR3 is TGCGCCAGCAGCCAGGGGACAGGGAGTTTTGACACCTTC. This sequence encodes CASSQGTGSFDTF.

V is TRBV29-1 and J is TRBJ2-3; D possibly corresponds to TRBD1 (7 bases). Germline V gene lookup returns CDR1 SQVTM and CDR2 ANQGSEA. The V end was cut by 5 bases, the J end by 4 bases, with 16 bases between. This CDR3 has 14 residues. The CDR3 is CSVLGSGGSDTQYF. CDR3 bases: TGCAGCGTTCTCGGGTCAGGGGGGTCAGATACGCAGTATTTT.

This rearrangement joins TRBV3-1 to TRBJ2-3, with D tentatively TRBD2 (6 bases). CDR1 is LGHDT and CDR2 is YNNKEL in the germline V gene (reference sequence). V lost 3 bases, J lost 2 bases, and 12 bases lay in between. This CDR3 comprises 15 residues. In nucleotides, the CDR3 is TGTGCCAGCAGCCACCCGGGGGAGTTCACAGATACGCAGTATTTT. It yields the protein CASSHPGEFTDTQYF.

In nucleotides, the CDR3 is TGCGCCAGCAGCTTGGGTCCCGGGACAGGGGTGAACACTGAAGCTTTCTTT. This encodes CASSLGPGTGVNTEAFF. The rearrangement uses TRBV5-1 and TRBJ1-1, with 10 bases matching TRBD1. The ends lost 0 bases at V and 0 bases at J; junction bases unmatched: 5. The CDR3 length is 17 residues. Looked up from germline, CDR1 is SGHRS and CDR2 is YFSETQ.

The chain recombines TRBV18 with TRBJ2-5; D is undetermined. The CDR3 is 12 amino acids. CDR1 and CDR2 from the germline V gene are KGHSH and LQKENI. Trimming took 3 bases from V and 5 from J, leaving 7 bases between them. The CDR3 reads CASSPLGETQYF. The DNA for the CDR3 is TGTGCCAGCTCACCCCTAGGCGAGACCCAGTACTTC.

This chain links TRBV6-6 with TRBJ2-1, with D perhaps being TRBD1 or TRBD2 (6 bases each). Trimming took 6 bases from V and 9 from J, leaving 21 bases between them. The germline V gene has CDR1 MNHNY and CDR2 SVGAGI (reference sequence). The CDR3 has 15 residues. This chain's CDR3 is CASSFSDRPGGEQFF. DNA for the CDR3: TGTGCCAGCAGCTTCAGTGACAGGCCCGGGGGTGAGCAGTTCTTC.

The chain couples TRBV10-3 to TRBJ2-3; 12 nucleotides line up with TRBD2. CDR3 length: 15 residues. V dropped 6 bases and J dropped 4; count of bases not matched to a gene: 5. The germline CDR1 and CDR2 sequences are ENHRY and SYGVKD. The CDR3 bases are TGTGCCATCAGCTCTAGCGGGGGGGCTTCAGATACGCAGTATTTT. Protein sequence: CAISSSGGASDTQYF.

This chain links TRBV3-1 with TRBJ2-1; D call uncertain. The CDR3 sequence is 13 residues long. Trimming took off 2 bases at V and 9 bases at J, with 11 bases between the two ends. The V gene's germline CDR1 is LGHDT and CDR2 YNNKEL (reference sequence). DNA of the CDR3: TGTGCCAGCAGCCAAACTCCCCCCGGTGAGCAGTTCTTC. It yields the protein CASSQTPPGEQFF.

This clonotype was recorded once. The J gene is TRBJ1-6, the V gene TRBV20-1; 7 nucleotides line up with TRBD1. V lost 6 bases and J lost 7; bases outside the gene matches: 18. The length of the CDR3 is 17 residues. The germline CDR1 and CDR2 sequences are DFQATT and SNEGSKA (reference sequence). This CDR3 is CSADNRDSGMGNSPLHF. The CDR3 region has the DNA TGCAGTGCCGACAACCGGGACAGTGGAATGGGGAATTCACCCCTCCACTTT.

The CDR3 region is CASSWDRYGYTF. CDR3 bases: TGCGCCAGCAGCTGGGACAGATATGGCTACACCTTC. The chain is built from TRBV5-1 and TRBJ1-2, with 7 positions matching TRBD1. Germline V gene data show CDR1 as SGHRS and CDR2 as YFSETQ. CDR3 length equals 12 residues. Trimming cost V 3 bases and J 5 bases; bases outside gene matches: 1.

The chain carries TRBV20-1 and TRBJ2-7; 7 nucleotides agree with TRBD1. CDR3 size: 17 residues. Germline V gene lookup returns CDR1 DFQATT and CDR2 SNEGSKA (reference sequence). V gave up 1 base and J gave up 0 bases; unmatched junction bases: 12. The CDR3 reads CSARGPLGQLSSYEQYF. The CDR3 DNA reads as TGCAGTGCTAGAGGGCCCTTGGGACAGCTAAGCTCCTACGAGCAGTACTTC.

This rearrangement joins TRBV5-1 to TRBJ2-7, with unresolved D. The CDR3 runs 15 residues. V dropped 0 bases and J dropped 2 bases, with 12 bases sitting between them. Germline CDR1 reads SGHRS; CDR2 reads YFSETQ. CDR3 in DNA: TGCGCCAGCAGCTTGGTGACCTCTGACCCCTACGAGCAGTACTTC. It translates to CASSLVTSDPYEQYF.

The chain employs TRBV14 and TRBJ1-1; D remains unclear. The germline CDR1 and CDR2 sequences are SGHDN and FVKESK. V was shortened by 2 bases and J by 4 bases, with 8 bases between the two germline ends. The CDR3 contains 13 residues. CDR3 region: CASSQLMGTEAFF. The CDR3 DNA follows: TGTGCCAGCAGCCAATTAATGGGCACTGAAGCTTTCTTT.

This chain joins TRBV5-1 and TRBJ1-1; 10 bases fit TRBD1. The CDR3 has 13 residues. V shed 4 bases and J 9 bases; nucleotides not matched to a gene: 6. Per germline, CDR1 SGHRS and CDR2 YFSETQ. The CDR3: CASSVRTGGKAFF. For the CDR3, the DNA is TGCGCCAGCAGCGTAAGGACAGGGGGGAAAGCTTTCTTT.

This sequence joins TRBV5-1 and TRBJ2-1; 14 positions agree with TRBD2. The V gene's germline CDR1 is SGHRS and CDR2 YFSETQ. The CDR3 is 16 amino acids. V trimming: 2 bases; J trimming: 9 bases; junction bases outside the gene matches: 7. The CDR3 DNA reads as TGCGCCAGCAGCTTAGGACTAGCGGGGGGACTGGTTGAGCAGTTCTTC. This gives the protein CASSLGLAGGLVEQFF.

The chain links TRBV19 to TRBJ1-1; D is uncertain. CDR1 and CDR2 from the germline V gene are LNHDA and SQIVND (reference sequence). Trimming removed 3 bases from V and 2 bases from J, with 13 bases in between. This CDR3 has 15 amino acids. The CDR3 DNA reads TGTGCCAGTAGTATGAACCCCCTCCCCAACACTGAAGCTTTCTTT. The encoded protein is CASSMNPLPNTEAFF.

CDR3 sequence reads: CASINPTASSYNEQFF. CDR3 DNA sequence: TGTGCCAGCATCAATCCGACGGCGAGCTCCTACAATGAGCAGTTCTTC. The gene calls are TRBV6-2 or TRBV6-3 and TRBJ2-1; no definite D call. Trimming pared 7 bases from V and 0 bases from J, leaving 16 bases between. The V gene's germline CDR1 is MNHEY and CDR2 SVGEGT. The CDR3 consists of 16 residues.

The chain joins TRBV24-1 to TRBJ2-7, with D hard to call. CDR1 is KGHDR, CDR2 SFDVKD, per germline. The CDR3 runs 11 residues. The ends were cut back, 0 bases at V and 8 bases at J, with 4 bases in the middle. CDR3 in amino acids: CATSDLVKQYF. The CDR3 DNA is TGTGCCACCAGTGATTTGGTAAAGCAGTACTTC.

This clonotype was detected only a few times. V is TRBV29-1 and J is TRBJ2-5; D perhaps matches TRBD1 (5 bases). V lost 6 bases, J lost 4 bases, and 15 bases lay in between. CDR3 size: 13 residues. CDR1 is SQVTM, CDR2 ANQGSEA, per germline. The chain's CDR3 is CSVATAGLETQYF. For the CDR3, the DNA is TGCAGCGTAGCTACAGCAGGGTTAGAGACCCAGTACTTC.

This clonotype has a handful of counts. The chain couples TRBV7-9 to TRBJ1-4, with D hard to call. Trimming left V 5 bases short and J 0 bases short, with 7 bases between. There are 14 residues in the CDR3. Germline lookup yields CDR1 SEHNR and CDR2 FQNEAQ (reference sequence). CDR3 DNA sequence: TGTGCCAGCAGCCCTCAAGCAACTAATGAAAAACTGTTTTTT. Translation gives CASSPQATNEKLFF.

This clonotype was seen just once. The chain has TRBV3-1 and TRBJ1-1, with a possible D match to TRBD1 (5 bases). This CDR3 is 14 amino acids long. The V gene's germline CDR1 is LGHDT and CDR2 YNNKEL (reference sequence). Trimming removed 2 bases at V and 10 bases at J, with 17 bases between. CDR3 sequence (DNA): TGTGCCAGCAGCCAAAAGGACGGGGCGCCCCGAGCTTTCTTT. Amino acid sequence: CASSQKDGAPRAFF.

The chain combines TRBV18 with TRBJ2-3; no clear D gene. Germline V gene sequence: CDR1 KGHSH, CDR2 LQKENI. The CDR3 sequence is 13 residues long. V was trimmed by 5 bases and J by 0 bases, leaving 6 bases between them. The CDR3 sequence is CASSKTSTDTQYF. The DNA for the CDR3 is TGTGCCAGCTCAAAGACTAGCACAGATACGCAGTATTTT. Based on the CDR3 plus reference TRBV18 and TRBJ2-3, the full variable domain is NAGVMQNPRHLVRRRGQEARLRCSPMKGHSHVYWYRQLPEEGLKFMVYLQKENIIDESGMPKERFSAEFPKEGPSILRIQQVVRGDSAAYFCASSKTSTDTQYFGPGTRLTVL.

The chain couples TRBV19 to TRBJ2-1; no clear D. CDR3 length: 9 residues. CDR1 LNHDA and CDR2 SQIVND come from the germline V gene (reference sequence). Trimming took 7 bases from V and 10 from J, leaving 5 bases between them. CDR3 nucleotide sequence: TGTGCCAGTAACTCCGAGCAGTTCTTC. This codes for CASNSEQFF.